This is a list of T cell receptor beta chains from one sample in a study of blood T cell repertoires in COVID-19. The protocol was immunoSEQ multiplex PCR, while the TCRdb copy is restricted to in-frame clones and leaves out a portion. The sample lists under 350,000 clones, approximately 90% occurring once. The sample consisted of PBMCs or T cells enriched from blood (not recorded which). These TCRs come from a man aged 25 to 40 who had recovered from COVID-19. CDR3s include the opening cysteine and the closing phenylalanine or tryptophan. D genes are given only for firm matches. Clone sizes are given selectively: once, few, many, or a class where the clone is expanded.

V gene: TRBV4-2; D gene: TRBD2; clone size: -; J gene: TRBJ2-7; CDR3 DNA: TGTGCCAGCAGCCAAGAGGAGCTAGCGGGAGGGTACGAGCAGTACTTC; CDR3 protein: CASSQEELAGGYEQYF
V gene: TRBV30; D gene: -; clone size: -; J gene: TRBJ2-3; CDR3 DNA: TGTGCCTGGAGTTCACAGGCAACCCGGACCTTCACAGATACGCAGTATTTT; CDR3 protein: CAWSSQATRTFTDTQYF
V gene: TRBV18; D gene: -; clone size: once; J gene: TRBJ1-3; CDR3 DNA: TGTGCCAGCTCCGAAACAGGGCTCTCTGGAAACACCATATATTTT; CDR3 protein: CASSETGLSGNTIYF
V gene: TRBV5-1; D gene: -; clone size: -; J gene: TRBJ1-3; CDR3 DNA: TGCGCCAGCAGCTTGGGGGTGGCGGAGAGCTCTGGAAACACCATATATTTT; CDR3 protein: CASSLGVAESSGNTIYF
V gene: TRBV3-1/TRBV3-2; D gene: TRBD2; clone size: -; J gene: TRBJ2-7; CDR3 DNA: TGTGCCAGCAGCCAAGGCGGGGGGTCCTACGAGCAGTACTTC; CDR3 protein: CASSQGGGSYEQYF
V gene: TRBV18; D gene: -; clone size: -; J gene: TRBJ1-6; CDR3 DNA: TGTGCCAGCTCACAGAGCATCGCGGAGAATAATTCACCCCTCCACTTT; CDR3 protein: CASSQSIAENNSPLHF
V gene: TRBV5-1; D gene: -; clone size: -; J gene: TRBJ2-7; CDR3 DNA: TGCGCCAGCAGCTTACAGGTGAGCTCCTACGAGCAGTACTTC; CDR3 protein: CASSLQVSSYEQYF
V gene: TRBV3-1/TRBV3-2; D gene: TRBD2; clone size: -; J gene: TRBJ2-3; CDR3 DNA: TGTGCCAGCAGCCAATTTAGCGGGGGAGTTACAGATACGCAGTATTTT; CDR3 protein: CASSQFSGGVTDTQYF
V gene: TRBV7-8; D gene: TRBD1; clone size: -; J gene: TRBJ1-5; CDR3 DNA: TGTGCCAGCAGCACGGACAGGGTTGAGGGCAATCAGCCCCAGCATTTT; CDR3 protein: CASSTDRVEGNQPQHF
V gene: TRBV27; D gene: TRBD1; clone size: -; J gene: TRBJ2-3; CDR3 DNA: TGTGCCAGCAGATTTAATCCCCGGACAGGCAACACAGATACGCAGTATTTT; CDR3 protein: CASRFNPRTGNTDTQYF
V gene: TRBV7-8; D gene: TRBD2; clone size: -; J gene: TRBJ2-7; CDR3 DNA: TGTGCCAGCAGCGTGCCGGGACTAGCCCCGTACGAGCAGTACTTC; CDR3 protein: CASSVPGLAPYEQYF
V gene: TRBV11-2; D gene: TRBD2; clone size: -; J gene: TRBJ2-2; CDR3 DNA: TGTGCCAGCAGCTTAGATCCGGATAGCGGGGGCGCGAACACCGGGGAGCTGTTTTTT; CDR3 protein: CASSLDPDSGGANTGELFF
V gene: TRBV5-1; D gene: -; clone size: -; J gene: TRBJ2-7; CDR3 DNA: TGCGCCAGCACCGTCCTAGGGGCGAACGAGCAGTACTTC; CDR3 protein: CASTVLGANEQYF
V gene: TRBV19; D gene: TRBD1; clone size: once; J gene: TRBJ1-5; CDR3 DNA: TGTGCCAGTAGTCCCCACCCCGGGACAGGGGAATCTCAGCCCCAGCATTTT; CDR3 protein: CASSPHPGTGESQPQHF
V gene: TRBV5-4; D gene: -; clone size: -; J gene: TRBJ2-3; CDR3 DNA: TGTGCCAGCAGCTTGGGGGGCAGGGCGGCAGATACGCAGTATTTT; CDR3 protein: CASSLGGRAADTQYF
V gene: TRBV15; D gene: TRBD1; clone size: -; J gene: TRBJ1-1; CDR3 DNA: TGTGCCACCAGCGGCCGGGACAGTAGGGCTTTCTTT; CDR3 protein: CATSGRDSRAFF
V gene: TRBV28; D gene: TRBD1; clone size: -; J gene: TRBJ1-1; CDR3 DNA: TGTGCCAGCAGTCCGTCCGGGACAGGATTTAGGAACACTGAAGCTTTCTTT; CDR3 protein: CASSPSGTGFRNTEAFF
V gene: TRBV28; D gene: TRBD1; clone size: few; J gene: TRBJ1-2; CDR3 DNA: TGTGCCAGCAGCCGCCCAGGGGGAATCTATGGCTACACCTTC; CDR3 protein: CASSRPGGIYGYTF
V gene: TRBV5-1; D gene: -; clone size: -; J gene: TRBJ2-1; CDR3 DNA: TGCGCCAGCAGCTTGGACGCGGGGCCCTACAATGAGCAGTTCTTC; CDR3 protein: CASSLDAGPYNEQFF
V gene: TRBV3-1/TRBV3-2; D gene: -; clone size: -; J gene: TRBJ2-7; CDR3 DNA: TGTGCCAGCAGCCCTCAAGACTGGCGCTACGAGCAGTACTTC; CDR3 protein: CASSPQDWRYEQYF
V gene: TRBV18; D gene: -; clone size: -; J gene: TRBJ1-2; CDR3 DNA: TGTGCCAGCTCACCGACACAGAACTATGGCTACACCTTC; CDR3 protein: CASSPTQNYGYTF
V gene: TRBV9; D gene: -; clone size: -; J gene: TRBJ2-7; CDR3 DNA: TGTGCCAGCAGCCTAACTAGGGCGGGCGAGCAGTACTTC; CDR3 protein: CASSLTRAGEQYF
V gene: TRBV27; D gene: -; clone size: -; J gene: TRBJ1-4; CDR3 DNA: TGTGCCAGCAGTAAACGCGGGACTCCCAACGGCGGAAAACTGTTTTTT; CDR3 protein: CASSKRGTPNGGKLFF
V gene: TRBV5-3; D gene: TRBD1; clone size: once; J gene: TRBJ1-2; CDR3 DNA: TGTGCCAGAAGCTTGTCCAGGGGGTATGGCTACACCTTC; CDR3 protein: CARSLSRGYGYTF
V gene: TRBV24-1; D gene: TRBD1; clone size: -; J gene: TRBJ2-7; CDR3 DNA: TGTGCCACCAAGAGACCACTCCCACCCACGACAGGGTCGGACGAGCAGTACTTC; CDR3 protein: CATKRPLPPTTGSDEQYF
V gene: TRBV5-6; D gene: TRBD1; clone size: -; J gene: TRBJ2-7; CDR3 DNA: TGTGCCAGCAGCCCCGGACAGGCGTACGCGCAGTACTTC; CDR3 protein: CASSPGQAYAQYF
V gene: TRBV7-9; D gene: -; clone size: -; J gene: TRBJ1-3; CDR3 DNA: TGTGCCAGCAGCTCGTCGACAGGCCCTGAAGGAAACACCATATATTTT; CDR3 protein: CASSSSTGPEGNTIYF
V gene: TRBV9; D gene: TRBD1; clone size: -; J gene: TRBJ2-3; CDR3 DNA: TGTGCCAGCAGCGTAGGAGGGGGCCCACCCACAGATACGCAGTATTTT; CDR3 protein: CASSVGGGPPTDTQYF
V gene: TRBV24-1; D gene: -; clone size: -; J gene: TRBJ2-1; CDR3 DNA: TGTGCCACCAGTGATTTCGGGAAGAAGAATGAGCAGTTCTTC; CDR3 protein: CATSDFGKKNEQFF
V gene: TRBV5-4; D gene: -; clone size: -; J gene: TRBJ1-2; CDR3 DNA: TGTGCCAGCAGCTTGGCCGTCTCCAGGCCTAACTATGGCTACACCTTC; CDR3 protein: CASSLAVSRPNYGYTF
V gene: TRBV6-5; D gene: -; clone size: -; J gene: TRBJ1-2; CDR3 DNA: TGTGCCAGCCTAAAGGGAGGGGCCGGGGGAAGGTACACCTTC; CDR3 protein: CASLKGGAGGRYTF
V gene: TRBV5-1; D gene: TRBD2; clone size: -; J gene: TRBJ2-3; CDR3 DNA: TGCGCCAGCAGCGGGGCGGGACTAGCGGGAGGCGGGAACACAGATACGCAGTATTTT; CDR3 protein: CASSGAGLAGGGNTDTQYF
V gene: TRBV15; D gene: -; clone size: -; J gene: TRBJ2-2; CDR3 DNA: TGTGCCACCAGCAGAATCATAGGGGCCACCGGGGAGCTGTTTTTT; CDR3 protein: CATSRIIGATGELFF
V gene: TRBV19; D gene: -; clone size: -; J gene: TRBJ2-3; CDR3 DNA: TGTGCCAGTAGTATCGACATCCGGCAGTATTTT; CDR3 protein: CASSIDIRQYF
V gene: TRBV27; D gene: TRBD1; clone size: -; J gene: TRBJ2-7; CDR3 DNA: TGTGCCAGCAGTTCACGGACAGGTAAACACGAGCAGTACTTC; CDR3 protein: CASSSRTGKHEQYF
V gene: TRBV30; D gene: TRBD1; clone size: -; J gene: TRBJ2-1; CDR3 DNA: TGTGCCTGCGACCCGGGACAGTGGTACAATGAGCAGTTCTTC; CDR3 protein: CACDPGQWYNEQFF
V gene: TRBV5-1; D gene: -; clone size: -; J gene: TRBJ2-1; CDR3 DNA: TGCGCCAGCCTCAATGAGCAGTTCTTC; CDR3 protein: CASLNEQFF
V gene: TRBV19; D gene: TRBD1; clone size: -; J gene: TRBJ2-7; CDR3 DNA: TGTGCCAGTAGTTTTCGACAGGGCCGCACCTACGAGCAGTACTTC; CDR3 protein: CASSFRQGRTYEQYF
V gene: TRBV20-1; D gene: -; clone size: -; J gene: TRBJ1-1; CDR3 DNA: TGCAGCGCGGGTGGCAGACTCGCTTTCTTT; CDR3 protein: CSAGGRLAFF
V gene: TRBV5-1; D gene: TRBD1; clone size: -; J gene: TRBJ1-5; CDR3 DNA: TGCGCCAGCAGCTTGTTACAGGGGAGTCAGCCCCAGCATTTT; CDR3 protein: CASSLLQGSQPQHF
V gene: TRBV29-1; D gene: -; clone size: -; J gene: TRBJ2-6; CDR3 DNA: TGCAGCGTACTTTCTGGGGCCAACGTCCTGACTTTC; CDR3 protein: CSVLSGANVLTF
V gene: TRBV7-2; D gene: TRBD2; clone size: few; J gene: TRBJ2-2; CDR3 DNA: TGTGCCAGCGCCCGCTCTAGCGGGAGGACCGGGGAGCTGTTTTTT; CDR3 protein: CASARSSGRTGELFF
V gene: TRBV5-1; D gene: -; clone size: -; J gene: TRBJ2-7; CDR3 DNA: TGCGCCAGCAGCTTTCGCGGGGCCAACCACGAGCAGTACTTC; CDR3 protein: CASSFRGANHEQYF
V gene: TRBV9; D gene: TRBD1; clone size: -; J gene: TRBJ1-1; CDR3 DNA: TGTGCCAGCGCTAGGGGACAGGGGACCGCTGAAGCTTTCTTT; CDR3 protein: CASARGQGTAEAFF
V gene: TRBV30; D gene: -; clone size: -; J gene: TRBJ1-2; CDR3 DNA: TGTGCCTGGAGTGTCGGGCAGGGGTATGGCTACACCTTC; CDR3 protein: CAWSVGQGYGYTF
V gene: TRBV2; D gene: TRBD2; clone size: -; J gene: TRBJ2-3; CDR3 DNA: TGTGCCAGCATCCGGAGTATCGGGAGGGATACGCAGTATTTT; CDR3 protein: CASIRSIGRDTQYF
V gene: TRBV19; D gene: -; clone size: once; J gene: TRBJ2-6; CDR3 DNA: TGTGCCAGTAACCGCATGAGTACTGGGGCCAACGTCCTGACTTTC; CDR3 protein: CASNRMSTGANVLTF
V gene: TRBV19; D gene: -; clone size: -; J gene: TRBJ1-5; CDR3 DNA: TGTGCCAGTAGATATACCCCGAGCCTATGGGGCACCACTAGCAATCAGCCCCAGCATTTT; CDR3 protein: CASRYTPSLWGTTSNQPQHF
V gene: TRBV7-9; D gene: -; clone size: -; J gene: TRBJ1-1; CDR3 DNA: TGTGCCAGCAGCTTAGGAACATCTGAAGCTTTCTTT; CDR3 protein: CASSLGTSEAFF
V gene: TRBV7-9; D gene: TRBD2; clone size: few; J gene: TRBJ2-7; CDR3 DNA: TGTGCCAGCAGCTTAGAAGCGGGAGCCTACGAGCAGTACTTC; CDR3 protein: CASSLEAGAYEQYF
V gene: TRBV18; D gene: -; clone size: -; J gene: TRBJ2-7; CDR3 DNA: TGTGCCAGCTCACCGGACTGGTCCAACGAGCAGTACTTC; CDR3 protein: CASSPDWSNEQYF
V gene: TRBV4-2; D gene: -; clone size: -; J gene: TRBJ1-1; CDR3 DNA: TGTGCCAGCAGCCAAGATTCGGGAGGGACCGAGAACACTGAAGCTTTCTTT; CDR3 protein: CASSQDSGGTENTEAFF